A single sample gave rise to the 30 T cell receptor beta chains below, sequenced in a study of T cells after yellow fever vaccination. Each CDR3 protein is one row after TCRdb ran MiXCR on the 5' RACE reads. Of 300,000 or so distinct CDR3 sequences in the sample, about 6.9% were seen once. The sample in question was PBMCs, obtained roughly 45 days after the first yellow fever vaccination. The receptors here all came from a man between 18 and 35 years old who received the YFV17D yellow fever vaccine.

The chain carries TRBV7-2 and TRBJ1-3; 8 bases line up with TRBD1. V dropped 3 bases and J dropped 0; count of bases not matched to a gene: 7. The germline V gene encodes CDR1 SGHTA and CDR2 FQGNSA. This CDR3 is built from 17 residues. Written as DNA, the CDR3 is TGTGCCAGCAGCTTTGTATCCACAGGGGGCTCTGGAAACACCATATATTTT. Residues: CASSFVSTGGSGNTIYF.

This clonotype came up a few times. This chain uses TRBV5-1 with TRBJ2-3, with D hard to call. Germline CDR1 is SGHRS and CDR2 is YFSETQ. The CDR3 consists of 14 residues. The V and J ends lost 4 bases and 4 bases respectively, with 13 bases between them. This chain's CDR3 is CASSRTLVPDTQYF. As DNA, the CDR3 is TGCGCCAGCAGCCGAACGTTAGTCCCAGATACGCAGTATTTT.

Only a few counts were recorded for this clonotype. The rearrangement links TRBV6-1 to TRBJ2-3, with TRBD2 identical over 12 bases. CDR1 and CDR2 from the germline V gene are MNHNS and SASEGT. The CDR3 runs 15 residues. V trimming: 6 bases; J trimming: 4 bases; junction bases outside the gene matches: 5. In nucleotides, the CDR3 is TGTGCCAGCAGGGCTAGCGGGGGGGCCTCAGATACGCAGTATTTT. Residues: CASRASGGASDTQYF.

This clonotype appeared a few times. The DNA of the CDR3 is TGTGCCACCAGCAGAGATCCGACAGGGGGGGAGACCCAGTACTTC. Protein product: CATSRDPTGGETQYF. The chain links TRBV15 to TRBJ2-5; 9 positions agree with TRBD1. This CDR3 is built from 15 residues. From germline, CDR1 is LNHNV and CDR2 YYDKDF (reference sequence). V lost 0 bases to trimming and J lost 5 bases; unmatched junction nucleotides: 4.

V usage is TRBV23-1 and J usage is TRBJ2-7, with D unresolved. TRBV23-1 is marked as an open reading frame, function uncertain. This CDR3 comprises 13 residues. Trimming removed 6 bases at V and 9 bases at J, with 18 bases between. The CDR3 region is CASSLPPRATQYF. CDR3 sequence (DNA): TGCGCCAGCAGCCTTCCCCCTCGCGCGACGCAGTACTTC.

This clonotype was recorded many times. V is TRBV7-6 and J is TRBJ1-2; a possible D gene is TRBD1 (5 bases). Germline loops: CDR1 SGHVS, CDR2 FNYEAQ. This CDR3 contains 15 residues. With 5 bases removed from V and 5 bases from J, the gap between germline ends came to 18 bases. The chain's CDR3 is CASSPKRAGRYGYTF. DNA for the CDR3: TGTGCCAGCAGCCCCAAACGCGCAGGGAGATATGGCTACACCTTC.

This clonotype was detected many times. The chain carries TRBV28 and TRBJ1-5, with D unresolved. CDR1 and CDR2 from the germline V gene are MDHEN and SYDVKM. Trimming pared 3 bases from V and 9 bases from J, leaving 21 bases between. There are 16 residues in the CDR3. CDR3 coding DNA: TGTGCCAGCAGTTTTAAAGGCCCGCGGCCTAATGGGCCCCAGCATTTT. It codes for CASSFKGPRPNGPQHF.

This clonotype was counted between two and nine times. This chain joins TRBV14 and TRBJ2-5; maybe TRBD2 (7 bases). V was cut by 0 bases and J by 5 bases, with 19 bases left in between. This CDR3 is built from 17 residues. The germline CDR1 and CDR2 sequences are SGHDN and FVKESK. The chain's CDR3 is CASSQEGSAGARETQYF. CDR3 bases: TGTGCCAGCAGCCAAGAGGGATCGGCGGGGGCAAGGGAGACCCAGTACTTC.

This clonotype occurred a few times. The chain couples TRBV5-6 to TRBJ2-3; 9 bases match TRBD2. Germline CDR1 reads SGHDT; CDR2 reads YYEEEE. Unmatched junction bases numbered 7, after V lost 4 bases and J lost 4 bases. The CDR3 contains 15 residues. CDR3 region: CASSQGGGASDTQYF. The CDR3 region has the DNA TGTGCCAGCAGCCAGGGCGGGGGGGCCTCAGATACGCAGTATTTT.

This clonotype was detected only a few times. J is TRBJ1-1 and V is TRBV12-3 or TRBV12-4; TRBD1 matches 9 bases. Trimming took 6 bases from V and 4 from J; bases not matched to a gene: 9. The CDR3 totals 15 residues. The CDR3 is CASSLLGQGITEAFF. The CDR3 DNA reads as TGTGCCAGCAGCCTCCTTGGACAGGGGATCACTGAAGCTTTCTTT.

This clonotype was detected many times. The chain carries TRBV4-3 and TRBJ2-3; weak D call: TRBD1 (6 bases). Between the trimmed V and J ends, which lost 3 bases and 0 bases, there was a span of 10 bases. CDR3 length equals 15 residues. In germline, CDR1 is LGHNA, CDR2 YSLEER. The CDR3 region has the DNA TGCGCCAGCAGCCAGATAGGACAGAGCACAGATACGCAGTATTTT. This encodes CASSQIGQSTDTQYF.

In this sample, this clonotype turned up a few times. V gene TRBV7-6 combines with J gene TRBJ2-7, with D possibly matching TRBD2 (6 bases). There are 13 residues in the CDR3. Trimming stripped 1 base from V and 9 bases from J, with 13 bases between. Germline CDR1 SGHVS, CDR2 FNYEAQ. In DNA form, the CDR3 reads TGTGCCAGCAGCTTAGGTCCAGCGGGCGGGCAGTACGTC. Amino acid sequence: CASSLGPAGGQYV.

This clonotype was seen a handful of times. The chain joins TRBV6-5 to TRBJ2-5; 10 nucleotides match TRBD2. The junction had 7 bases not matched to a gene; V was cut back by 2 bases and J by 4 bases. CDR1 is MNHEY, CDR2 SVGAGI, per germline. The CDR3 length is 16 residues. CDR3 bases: TGTGCCAGCAGTTACAAGTTCGCTAGCGGGGGAGAGACCCAGTACTTC. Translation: CASSYKFASGGETQYF.

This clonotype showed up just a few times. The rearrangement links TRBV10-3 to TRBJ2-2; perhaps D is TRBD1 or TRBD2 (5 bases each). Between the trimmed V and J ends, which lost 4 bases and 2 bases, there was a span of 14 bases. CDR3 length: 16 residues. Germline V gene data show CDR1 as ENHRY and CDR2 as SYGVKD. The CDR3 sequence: CAISAGTAVNTGELFF. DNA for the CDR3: TGTGCCATCAGTGCCGGGACCGCCGTAAACACCGGGGAGCTGTTTTTT.

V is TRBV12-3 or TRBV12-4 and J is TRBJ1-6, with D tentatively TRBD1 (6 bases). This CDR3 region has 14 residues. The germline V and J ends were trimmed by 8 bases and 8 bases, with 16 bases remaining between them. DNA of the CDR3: TGTGCCAGCGGCAAGACAGGAATGTATTCACCCCTCCACTTT. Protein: CASGKTGMYSPLHF.

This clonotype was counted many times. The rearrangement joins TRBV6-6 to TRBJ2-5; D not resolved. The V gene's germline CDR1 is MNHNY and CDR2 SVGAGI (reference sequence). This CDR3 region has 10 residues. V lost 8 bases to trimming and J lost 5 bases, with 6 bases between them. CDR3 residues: CASRRETQYF. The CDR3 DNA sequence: TGTGCCAGCCGACGGGAGACCCAGTACTTC.

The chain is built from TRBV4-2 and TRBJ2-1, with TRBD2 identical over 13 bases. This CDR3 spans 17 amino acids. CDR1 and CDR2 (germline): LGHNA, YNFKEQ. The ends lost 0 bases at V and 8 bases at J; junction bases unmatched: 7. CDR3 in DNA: TGTGCCAGCAGCCAAGATAGGGCCGGGACTAGCGGGGATGAGCAGTTCTTC. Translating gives CASSQDRAGTSGDEQFF.

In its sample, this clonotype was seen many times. CDR3 sequence: CASSSLGGSYNEQFF. CDR3 DNA: TGTGCCAGCAGCTCATTAGGGGGTTCCTACAATGAGCAGTTCTTC. V gene TRBV7-9 combines with J gene TRBJ2-1; TRBD1 might be the D (6 bases). Germline loops: CDR1 SEHNR, CDR2 FQNEAQ (reference sequence). The CDR3 contains 15 residues. Trimming pared 4 bases from V and 1 base from J, leaving 11 bases between. Complete variable domain (other parts from reference TRBV7-9 and TRBJ2-1): DTGVSQNPRHKITKRGQNVTFRCDPISEHNRLYWYRQTLGQGPEFLTYFQNEAQLEKSRLLSDRFSAERPKGSFSTLEIQRTEQGDSAMYLCASSSLGGSYNEQFFGPGTRLTVL.

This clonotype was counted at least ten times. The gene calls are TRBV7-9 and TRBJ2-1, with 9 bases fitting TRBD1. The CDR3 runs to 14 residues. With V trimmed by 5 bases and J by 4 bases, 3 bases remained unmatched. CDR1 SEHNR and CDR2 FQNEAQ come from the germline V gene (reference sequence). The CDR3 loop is CASSAGQGYNEQFF. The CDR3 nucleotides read TGTGCCAGCAGCGCGGGACAGGGATACAATGAGCAGTTCTTC.

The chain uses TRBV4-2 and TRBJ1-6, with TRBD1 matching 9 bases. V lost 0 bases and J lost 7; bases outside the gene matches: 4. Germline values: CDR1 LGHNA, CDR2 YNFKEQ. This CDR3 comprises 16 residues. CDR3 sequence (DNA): TGTGCCAGCAGCCAAGAAACAGGACAGGGGAATTCACCCCTCCACTTT. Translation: CASSQETGQGNSPLHF.

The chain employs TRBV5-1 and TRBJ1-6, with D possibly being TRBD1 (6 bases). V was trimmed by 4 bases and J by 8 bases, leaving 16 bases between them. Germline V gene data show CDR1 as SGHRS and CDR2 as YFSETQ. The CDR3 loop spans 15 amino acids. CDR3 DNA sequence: TGCGCCAGCAGCCCCCAAGGGGGGGCTGATTCACCCCTCCACTTT. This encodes CASSPQGGADSPLHF.

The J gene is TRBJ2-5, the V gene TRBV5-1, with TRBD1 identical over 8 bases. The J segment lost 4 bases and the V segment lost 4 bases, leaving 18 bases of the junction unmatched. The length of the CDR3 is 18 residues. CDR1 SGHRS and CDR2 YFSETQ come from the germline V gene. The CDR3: CASSHYLRGQGTLETQYF. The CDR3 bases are TGCGCCAGCAGCCACTACCTGCGCGGACAGGGAACCTTAGAGACCCAGTACTTC.

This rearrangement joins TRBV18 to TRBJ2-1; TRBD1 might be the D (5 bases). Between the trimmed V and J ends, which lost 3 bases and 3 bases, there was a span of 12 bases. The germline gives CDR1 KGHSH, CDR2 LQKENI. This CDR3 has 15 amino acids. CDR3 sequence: CASSPQGGNYNEQFF. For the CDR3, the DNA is TGTGCCAGCTCACCGCAGGGTGGGAACTACAATGAGCAGTTCTTC.

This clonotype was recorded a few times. CDR3 nucleotides: TGTGCCAGCAGTTCCCCCAACTCAGGGGCCTATGGCTACACCTTC. Amino acid sequence: CASSSPNSGAYGYTF. This chain uses TRBV28 with TRBJ1-2; D possibly corresponds to TRBD1 (6 bases). CDR3 size: 15 residues. V dropped 4 bases and J dropped 4 bases, with 16 bases sitting between them. Germline V gene lookup returns CDR1 MDHEN and CDR2 SYDVKM.

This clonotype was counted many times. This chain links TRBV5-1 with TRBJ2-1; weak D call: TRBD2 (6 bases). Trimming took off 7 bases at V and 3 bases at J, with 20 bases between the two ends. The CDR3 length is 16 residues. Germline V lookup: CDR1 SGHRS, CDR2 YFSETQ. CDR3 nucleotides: TGCGCCAGCTCGGAAGGAGGGGCGGGTTACTACAATGAGCAGTTCTTC. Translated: CASSEGGAGYYNEQFF.

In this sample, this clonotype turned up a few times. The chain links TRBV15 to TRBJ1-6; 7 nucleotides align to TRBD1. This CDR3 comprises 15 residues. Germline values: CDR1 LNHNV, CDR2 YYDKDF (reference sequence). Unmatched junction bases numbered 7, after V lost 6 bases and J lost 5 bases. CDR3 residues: CATRGGQRNNSPLHF. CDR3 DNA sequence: TGTGCCACCAGGGGGGGACAGAGGAATAATTCACCCCTCCACTTT.

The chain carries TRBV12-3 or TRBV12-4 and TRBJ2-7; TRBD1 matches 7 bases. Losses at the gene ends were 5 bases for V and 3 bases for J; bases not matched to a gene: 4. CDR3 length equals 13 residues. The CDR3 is CASSMNRGYEQYF. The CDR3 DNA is TGTGCCAGCAGTATGAACAGGGGCTACGAGCAGTACTTC.

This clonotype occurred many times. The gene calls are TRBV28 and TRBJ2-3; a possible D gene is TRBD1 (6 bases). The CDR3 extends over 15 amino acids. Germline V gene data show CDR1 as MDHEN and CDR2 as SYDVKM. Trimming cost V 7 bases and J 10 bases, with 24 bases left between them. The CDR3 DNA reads TGTGCCAGCATCTCACCCTACAGCGGACAGAGGTCGCAGTATTTT. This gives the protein CASISPYSGQRSQYF.

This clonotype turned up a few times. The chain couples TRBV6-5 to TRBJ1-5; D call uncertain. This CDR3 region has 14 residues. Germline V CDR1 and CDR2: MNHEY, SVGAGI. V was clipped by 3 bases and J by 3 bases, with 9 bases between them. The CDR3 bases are TGTGCCAGCAGTTATTACGAATTCAATCAGCCCCAGCATTTT. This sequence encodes CASSYYEFNQPQHF.

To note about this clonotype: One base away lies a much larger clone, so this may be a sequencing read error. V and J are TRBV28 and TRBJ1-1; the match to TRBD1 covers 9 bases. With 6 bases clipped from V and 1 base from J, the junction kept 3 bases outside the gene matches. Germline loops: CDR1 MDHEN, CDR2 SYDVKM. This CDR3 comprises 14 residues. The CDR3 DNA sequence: TGTGCCAGCAGACCGACAGGGGGGAACACTGAAGCTTTCTTT. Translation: CASRPTGGNTEAFF.